This T cell receptor beta chain was found in a study of blood T cell repertoires in COVID-19. Method: immunoSEQ multiplex PCR; TCRdb's copy keeps in-frame clones and lacks some. Of 210,000 or so clones in the sample, about 90% were seen once. The sequencing input was PBMCs or T cells enriched from blood (not recorded which). The sequence was obtained from a man younger than 40 who had recovered from COVID-19.

The CDR3 reads CASSQSPNYGYTF. CDR3 coding DNA: TGTGCCAGCAGCCAAAGCCCTAACTATGGCTACACCTTC. The rearrangement links TRBV6-2 or TRBV6-3 to TRBJ1-2; no clear D gene. Trimming shortened V by 6 bases and J by 0 bases, and 8 bases separated the two germline ends. CDR3 size: 13 residues. CDR1 is MNHEY and CDR2 is SVGEGT in the germline V gene.